The rows below give T cell receptor beta chains drawn from one sample of a study of blood T cell repertoires in COVID-19. Measured with immunoSEQ multiplex PCR; TCRdb has only the in-frame clones, and not every one. The sample consists of over 150,000 clones, roughly 86% of them appearing once. Sequenced: peripheral blood. Source of these receptors: a man aged 35 to 55 with active or convalescent COVID-19. CDR3s include the opening cysteine and the closing phenylalanine or tryptophan. Fields, in order: J gene, clone size, V gene, D gene, CDR3 protein, CDR3 DNA. D genes are given only for firm matches. Size is stated for part of the rows, as once, few or many counts, or as a class when the clone is expanded.

>TRBJ2-3|.|TRBV11-3|.
CASSLRADTQYF
TGTGCCAGCAGTCTTCGCGCCGATACGCAGTATTTT
>TRBJ1-4|once|TRBV15|.
CATSRDLSGGEKLFF
TGTGCCACCAGCAGAGATCTGTCAGGTGGGGAAAAACTGTTTTTT
>TRBJ1-2|few|TRBV28|.
CASSFAAYGYTF
TGTGCCAGCAGTTTTGCAGCGTATGGCTACACCTTC
>TRBJ2-1|.|TRBV12-3/TRBV12-4|.
CASSSRVVQFF
TGTGCCAGCAGTTCCAGGGTTGTGCAGTTCTTC
>TRBJ1-3|few|TRBV28|TRBD1
CASSLSGTVRRSGNTIYF
TGTGCCAGCAGTTTATCCGGGACAGTCCGGCGGTCTGGAAACACCATATATTTT
>TRBJ1-6|.|TRBV5-1|.
CASSQGGSPLHF
TGCGCCAGCAGCCAAGGAGGGTCACCCCTCCACTTT
>TRBJ1-2|.|TRBV4-1|.
CASSRYTQDGYTF
TGCGCCAGCAGCCGCTACACGCAGGATGGCTACACCTTC
>TRBJ2-5|.|TRBV11-3|.
CASSLTGLETQYF
TGTGCCAGCAGCTTAACAGGGCTGGAGACCCAGTACTTC
>TRBJ1-5|.|TRBV5-6|TRBD1
CASSFRDRGNQPQHF
TGTGCCAGCAGCTTCCGGGACAGGGGGAATCAGCCCCAGCATTTT
>TRBJ1-6|.|TRBV28|TRBD1
CASFTGDFNSPLHF
TGTGCCAGTTTCACAGGGGATTTCAATTCACCCCTCCACTTT
>TRBJ2-7|.|TRBV20-1|TRBD1
CSAGTGGEQYF
TGCAGTGCGGGGACAGGTGGGGAGCAGTACTTC
>TRBJ1-1|.|TRBV7-7|.
CASSFRQNTEAFF
TGTGCTAGCAGCTTCAGACAGAACACTGAAGCTTTCTTT
>TRBJ2-3|.|TRBV5-5|.
CASSLNWAETDTQYF
TGTGCCAGCAGCTTGAATTGGGCCGAGACAGATACGCAGTATTTT
>TRBJ1-6|.|TRBV28|TRBD1
CASSRGQPNSPLHF
TGTGCCAGCAGCCGGGGACAGCCTAATTCACCCCTCCACTTT
>TRBJ2-3|.|TRBV19|.
CASSTSTGTQYF
TGTGCCAGTAGTACCTCCACGGGTACGCAGTATTTT
>TRBJ1-5|once|TRBV27|.
CASSLSVEAQPQHF
TGTGCCAGCAGTTTATCGGTGGAGGCCCAGCCCCAGCATTTT
>TRBJ2-3|once|TRBV7-2|.
CASRPPSSRRTDTQYF
TGTGCCAGCAGGCCCCCCTCCAGTCGGAGGACAGATACGCAGTATTTT
>TRBJ1-3|.|TRBV20-1|TRBD1
CSASWDRQRNTIYF
TGCAGTGCTAGTTGGGACAGACAAAGAAACACCATATATTTT
>TRBJ2-7|.|TRBV5-1|TRBD1
CASSPTGTGVSYEQYF
TGCGCCAGCAGCCCAACCGGGACAGGGGTATCCTACGAGCAGTACTTC
>TRBJ1-1|.|TRBV16|.
CASSQSGVGGTEAFF
TGTGCCAGCAGCCAATCGGGGGTGGGGGGCACTGAAGCTTTCTTT